This T cell receptor (beta chain) derives from a study of early T cells in non-severe SARS-CoV-2 infection. About the research overall: Sequencing input comprised bulk RNA from unsorted whole blood; chain pairing was not available. Notes on the study in general: Anti-spike CD8 specificities were favored by VDJdb matching, whose results missed private and CD4 specificities.

This clonotype was picked up a small number of times. Its matching antigen is unknown. CDR3 length: 19 residues. V lost 1 base and J 0 bases, leaving 16 bases between the germline ends. CDR1 and CDR2 from the germline V gene are MGHRA and YSYEKL. Unique molecular identifiers (one per individual cDNA molecule) were attached. TCRdb passed the 5' RACE reads through MiXCR, listing each CDR3 protein once. This table has 90,000 to 130,000 distinct CDR3 sequences, 9% to 13% appearing once. The TCR originated in an adult who was a healthcare worker with PCR-confirmed SARS-CoV-2 infection or an uninfected control (not recorded which). The specimen was whole blood. The chain carries TRBV4-1 and TRBJ1-6; D gene ambiguous. CDR3: CASSQGEGKGSSYNSPLHF. The DNA for the CDR3 is TGCGCCAGCAGCCAAGGGGAAGGCAAAGGGAGCTCCTATAATTCACCCCTCCACTTT.